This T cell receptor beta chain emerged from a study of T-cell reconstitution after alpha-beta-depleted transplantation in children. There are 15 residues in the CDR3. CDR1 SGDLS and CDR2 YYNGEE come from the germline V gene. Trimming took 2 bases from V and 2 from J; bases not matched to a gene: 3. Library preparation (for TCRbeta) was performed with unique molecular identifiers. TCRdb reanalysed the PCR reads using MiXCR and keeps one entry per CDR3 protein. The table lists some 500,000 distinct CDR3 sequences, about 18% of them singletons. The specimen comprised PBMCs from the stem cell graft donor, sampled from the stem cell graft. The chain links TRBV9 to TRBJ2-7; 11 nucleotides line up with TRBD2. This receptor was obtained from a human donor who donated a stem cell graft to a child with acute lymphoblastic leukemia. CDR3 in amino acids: CASSVGLAVTYEQYF. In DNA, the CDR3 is TGTGCCAGCAGCGTGGGACTAGCGGTTACCTACGAGCAGTACTTC.